The entry below gives a single T cell receptor (beta chain) sequence along with its context. Antigen unknown. Trimming removed 2 bases from V and 1 base from J, with 11 bases in between. The V gene's germline CDR1 is SGHAT and CDR2 FQDESV (reference sequence). This CDR3 spans 15 amino acids. The data were produced by immunoSEQ multiplex PCR, yet TCRdb's version contains in-frame clones alone and is incomplete. The table records 82,000 or so clones, about 90% of them present only once. These data are taken from a study of OX40 agonist ivuxolimab in advanced cancers. About the research overall: Dose-escalation patients had hepatocellular carcinoma, melanoma, renal cell or head and neck cancer. Findings of the study overall: CD8+ T cells (on average) carried more expanded clones than CD4+ T cells.

The clonotype originates from an adult with an advanced solid tumor such as melanoma, head and neck, liver or kidney cancer. This material consisted of CD4+ or CD8+ T cells sorted from blood, taken in a trial of the OX40 agonist ivuxolimab. The chain employs TRBV11-1 and TRBJ2-5, with D uncertain. This chain's CDR3 is CASSLLRGSQETQYF. In DNA, the CDR3 is TGTGCCAGCAGCTTACTCCGAGGATCCCAAGAGACCCAGTACTTC.